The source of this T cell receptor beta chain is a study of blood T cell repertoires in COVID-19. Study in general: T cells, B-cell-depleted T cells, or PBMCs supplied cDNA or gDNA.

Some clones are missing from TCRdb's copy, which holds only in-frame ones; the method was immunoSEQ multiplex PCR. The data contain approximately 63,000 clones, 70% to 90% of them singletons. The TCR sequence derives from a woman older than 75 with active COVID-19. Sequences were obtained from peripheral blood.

CDR3 loop: CASSPANRGETQYF. The CDR3 nucleotides read TGTGCCAGCTCACCAGCAAACAGGGGGGAGACCCAGTACTTC. The rearrangement uses TRBV18 and TRBJ2-5, with 8 positions matching TRBD1. The length of the CDR3 is 14 residues. Per the germline V gene, CDR1 is KGHSH and CDR2 is LQKENI. V lost 2 bases, J lost 5 bases, and 4 bases stayed unmatched.